This T cell receptor (beta chain) originates from a study of human T cells and chemical hapten exposure. Time point denoted: patch test 1, 2 weeks after DPC sensitization. Treatment specified: therapeutic diphenylcyclopropenone sensitization with weekly scalp DPC. TCRdb itself ran the RACE reads through MiXCR, one entry per CDR3 protein. This sample has 150,000 to 200,000 distinct CDR3 sequences, with under 25% found just once. The material was whole blood, obtained in connection with sensitization to the hapten diphenylcyclopropenone (DPC). This TCR was recovered from a woman aged 50 to 60 with alopecia areata. Some clones in this sample may be carry-over from other donors' samples.

This chain's CDR3 is CASMGIVNTEAFF. CDR3 in DNA: TGTGCCAGCATGGGGATAGTGAACACTGAAGCTTTCTTT. The gene calls are TRBV27 and TRBJ1-1, with D hard to call. The germline V and J ends were trimmed by 7 bases and 0 bases, with 9 bases remaining between them. Germline V gene sequence: CDR1 MNHEY, CDR2 SMNVEV (reference sequence). The CDR3 has 13 amino acids.